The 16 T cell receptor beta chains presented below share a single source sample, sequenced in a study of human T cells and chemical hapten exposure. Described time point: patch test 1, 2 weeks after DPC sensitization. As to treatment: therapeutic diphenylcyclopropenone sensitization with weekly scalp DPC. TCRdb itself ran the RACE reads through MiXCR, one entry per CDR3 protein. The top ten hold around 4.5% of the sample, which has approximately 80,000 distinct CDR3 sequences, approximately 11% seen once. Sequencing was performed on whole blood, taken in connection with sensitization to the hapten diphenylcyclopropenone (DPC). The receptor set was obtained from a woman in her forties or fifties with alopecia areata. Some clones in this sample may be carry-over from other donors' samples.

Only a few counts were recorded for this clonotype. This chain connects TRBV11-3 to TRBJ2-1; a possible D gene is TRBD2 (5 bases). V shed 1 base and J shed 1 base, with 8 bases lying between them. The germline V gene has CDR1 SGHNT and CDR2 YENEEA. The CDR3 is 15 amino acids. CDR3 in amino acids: CASSLGRRSYNEQFF. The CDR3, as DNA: TGTGCCAGCAGCTTAGGGAGGCGATCCTACAATGAGCAGTTCTTC.

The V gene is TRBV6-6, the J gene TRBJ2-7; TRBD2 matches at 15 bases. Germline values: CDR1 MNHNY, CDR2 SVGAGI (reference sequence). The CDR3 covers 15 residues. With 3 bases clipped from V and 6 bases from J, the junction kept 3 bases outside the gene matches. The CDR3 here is CASSYPGLAGGEQYF. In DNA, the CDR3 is TGTGCCAGCAGTTATCCGGGACTAGCGGGGGGCGAGCAGTACTTC.

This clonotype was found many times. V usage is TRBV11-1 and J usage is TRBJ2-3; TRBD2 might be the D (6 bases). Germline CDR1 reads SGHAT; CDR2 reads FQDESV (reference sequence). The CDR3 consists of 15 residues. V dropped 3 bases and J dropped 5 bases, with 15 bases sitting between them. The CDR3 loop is CASSLFREMRDTQYF. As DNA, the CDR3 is TGTGCCAGCAGCTTGTTCCGGGAGATGCGAGATACGCAGTATTTT.

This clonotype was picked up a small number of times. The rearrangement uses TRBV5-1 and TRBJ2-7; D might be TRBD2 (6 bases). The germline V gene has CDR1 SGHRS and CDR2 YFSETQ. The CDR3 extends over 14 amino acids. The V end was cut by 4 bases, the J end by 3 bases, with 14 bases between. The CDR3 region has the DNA TGCGCCAGCAGCACGGCGGGACTCCGCTACGAGCAGTACTTC. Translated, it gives CASSTAGLRYEQYF.

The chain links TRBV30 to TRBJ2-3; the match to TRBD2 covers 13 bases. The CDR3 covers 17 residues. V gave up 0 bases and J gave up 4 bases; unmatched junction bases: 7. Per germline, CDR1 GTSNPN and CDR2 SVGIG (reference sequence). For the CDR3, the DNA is TGTGCCTGGAGTGTACTGCGGACTAGCGGGAGACCAGATACGCAGTATTTT. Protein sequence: CAWSVLRTSGRPDTQYF.

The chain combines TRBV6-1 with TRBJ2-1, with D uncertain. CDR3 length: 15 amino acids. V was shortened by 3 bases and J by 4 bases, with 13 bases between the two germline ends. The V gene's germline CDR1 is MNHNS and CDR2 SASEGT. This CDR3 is CASSDQSGGYNEQFF. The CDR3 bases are TGTGCCAGCAGTGATCAGAGTGGCGGTTACAATGAGCAGTTCTTC.

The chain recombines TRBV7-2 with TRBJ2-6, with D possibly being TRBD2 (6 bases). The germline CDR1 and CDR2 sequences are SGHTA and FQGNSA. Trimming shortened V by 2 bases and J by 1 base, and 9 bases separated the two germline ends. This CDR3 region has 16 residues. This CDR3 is CASSLYGGSGANVLTF. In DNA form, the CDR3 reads TGTGCCAGCAGCTTATACGGGGGATCTGGGGCCAACGTCCTGACTTTC. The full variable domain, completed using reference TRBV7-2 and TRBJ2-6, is GAGVSQSPSNKVTEKGKDVELRCDPISGHTALYWYRQSLGQGLEFLIYFQGNSAPDKSGLPSDRFSAERTGGSVSTLTIQRTQQEDSAVYLCASSLYGGSGANVLTFGAGSRLTVL.

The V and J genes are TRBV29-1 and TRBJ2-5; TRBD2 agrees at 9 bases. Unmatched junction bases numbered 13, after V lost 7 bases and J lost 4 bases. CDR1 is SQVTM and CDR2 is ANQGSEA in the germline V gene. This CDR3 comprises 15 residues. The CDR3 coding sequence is TGCAGCGCCGGGGGGATAGCGGGAGTGTTAGAGACCCAGTACTTC. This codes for CSAGGIAGVLETQYF.

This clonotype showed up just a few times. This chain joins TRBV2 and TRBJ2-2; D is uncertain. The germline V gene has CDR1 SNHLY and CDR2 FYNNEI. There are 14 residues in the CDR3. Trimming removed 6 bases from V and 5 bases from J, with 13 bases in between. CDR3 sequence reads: CASSALLGTGELFF. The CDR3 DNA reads TGTGCCAGCAGCGCCTTACTGGGGACCGGGGAGCTGTTTTTT.

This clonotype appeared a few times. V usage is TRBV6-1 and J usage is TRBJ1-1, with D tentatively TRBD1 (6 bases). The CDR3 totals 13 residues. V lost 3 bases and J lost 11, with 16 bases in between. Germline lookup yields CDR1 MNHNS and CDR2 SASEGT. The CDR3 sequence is CASSEQVSRGAFF. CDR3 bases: TGTGCCAGCAGTGAGCAAGTTTCGAGGGGGGCTTTCTTT.

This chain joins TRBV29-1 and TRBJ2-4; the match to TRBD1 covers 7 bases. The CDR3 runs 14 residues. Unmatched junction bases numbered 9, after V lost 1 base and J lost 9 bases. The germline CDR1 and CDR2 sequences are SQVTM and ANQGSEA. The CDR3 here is CSVEGQGYRGIQYF. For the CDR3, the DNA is TGCAGCGTTGAAGGACAGGGATATCGTGGCATTCAGTACTTC.

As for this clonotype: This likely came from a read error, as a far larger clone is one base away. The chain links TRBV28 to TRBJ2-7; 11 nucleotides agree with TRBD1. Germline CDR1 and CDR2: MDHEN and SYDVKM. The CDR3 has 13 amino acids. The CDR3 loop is CASSGQGAYEQNF. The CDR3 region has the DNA TGTGCCAGCAGCGGACAGGGGGCCTACGAGCAGAACTTC. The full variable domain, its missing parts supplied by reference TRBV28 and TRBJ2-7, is DVKVTQSSRYLVKRTGEKVFLECVQDMDHENMFWYRQDPGLGLRLIYFSYDVKMKEKGDIPEGYSVSREKKERFSLILESASTNQTSMYLCASSGQGAYEQNFGPGTRLTVT.

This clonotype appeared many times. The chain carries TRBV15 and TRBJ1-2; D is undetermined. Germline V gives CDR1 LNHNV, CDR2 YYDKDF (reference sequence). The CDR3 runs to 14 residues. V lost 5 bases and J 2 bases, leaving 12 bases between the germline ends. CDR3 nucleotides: TGTGCCACCAGCGTACAAACAGACAACTATGGCTACACCTTC. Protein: CATSVQTDNYGYTF.

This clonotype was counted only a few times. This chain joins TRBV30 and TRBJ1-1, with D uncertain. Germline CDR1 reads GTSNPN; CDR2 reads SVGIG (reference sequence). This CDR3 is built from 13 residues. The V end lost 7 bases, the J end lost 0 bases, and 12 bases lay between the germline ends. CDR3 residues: CASSRLMNTEAFF. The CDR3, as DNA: TGTGCCTCAAGCCGTCTCATGAACACTGAAGCTTTCTTT.

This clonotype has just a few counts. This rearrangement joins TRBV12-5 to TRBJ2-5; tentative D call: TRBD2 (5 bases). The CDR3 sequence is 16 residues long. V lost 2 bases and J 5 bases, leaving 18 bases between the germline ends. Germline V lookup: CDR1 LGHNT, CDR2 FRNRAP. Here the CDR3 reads CASGLHRGGLLETQYF. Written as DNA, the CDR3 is TGTGCTAGTGGTTTGCATCGGGGTGGTTTGTTGGAGACCCAGTACTTC. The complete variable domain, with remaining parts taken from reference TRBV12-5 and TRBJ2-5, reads DARVTQTPRHKVTEMGQEVTMRCQPILGHNTVFWYRQTMMQGLELLAYFRNRAPLDDSGMPKDRFSAEMPDATLATLKIQPSEPRDSAVYFCASGLHRGGLLETQYFGPGTRLLVL.

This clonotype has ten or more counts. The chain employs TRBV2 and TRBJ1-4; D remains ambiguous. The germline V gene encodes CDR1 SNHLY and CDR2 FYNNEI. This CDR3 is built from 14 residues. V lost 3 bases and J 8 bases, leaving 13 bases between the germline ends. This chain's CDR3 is CASSDGGKREKLFF. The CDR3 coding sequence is TGTGCCAGCAGTGATGGAGGCAAGAGGGAAAAACTGTTTTTT.